The 11 T cell receptor beta chains below all came from one sample that was sequenced in a study of blood T cell repertoires in COVID-19. TCRdb's table, derived via immunoSEQ multiplex PCR, lists solely in-frame clones and lacks some. Among around 10,000 clones listed, 90% were seen once. Sample: peripheral blood. Source of these receptors: a human donor in a cohort sampled during active COVID-19.

The genes are TRBV29-1 and TRBJ1-2; D not certain. CDR3 length: 14 amino acids. Germline V lookup: CDR1 SQVTM, CDR2 ANQGSEA. Trimming left V 0 bases short and J 3 bases short, with 11 bases between. CDR3 nucleotides: TGCAGCGTTGAAGACAAGAACGGGTACTATGGCTACACCTTC. Translated, it gives CSVEDKNGYYGYTF.

This chain connects TRBV5-4 to TRBJ1-6; D ambiguous. Germline-derived CDR1 and CDR2 are SGHNT and YYREEE (reference sequence). Trimming removed 0 bases from V and 8 bases from J, with 18 bases in between. The CDR3 is 17 residues long. The CDR3 region has the DNA TGTGCCAGCAGCTTGGGCCTCTCGACAACCGGGGATTCACCCCTCCACTTT. Translated, it gives CASSLGLSTTGDSPLHF.

This chain joins TRBV2 and TRBJ1-2; D is possibly TRBD1 (5 bases). V lost 0 bases and J lost 0, with 11 bases in between. Per germline, CDR1 SNHLY and CDR2 FYNNEI. This CDR3 is 16 amino acids long. CDR3 in amino acids: CASSEALDSTNYGYTF. The DNA of the CDR3 is TGTGCCAGCAGTGAAGCGCTCGACAGCACTAACTATGGCTACACCTTC.

This chain connects TRBV5-1 to TRBJ2-1, with TRBD2 matching over 7 bases. Germline V CDR1 and CDR2: SGHRS, YFSETQ. V gave up 0 bases and J gave up 7 bases; unmatched junction bases: 1. CDR3 length: 13 amino acids. DNA for the CDR3: TGCGCCAGCAGCTTGGCCGGGGGGAATGAGCAGTTCTTC. As protein: CASSLAGGNEQFF.

This clone appeared a single time. V gene TRBV6-1 combines with J gene TRBJ1-5; TRBD1 matches 7 bases. Per the germline V gene, CDR1 is MNHNS and CDR2 is SASEGT. V shed 3 bases, J shed 2 bases, and the junction held 4 bases outside the gene matches. The CDR3 has 15 residues. The chain's CDR3 is CASSDRQGGNQPQHF. The CDR3 nucleotides are TGTGCCAGCAGTGACCGACAGGGAGGCAATCAGCCCCAGCATTTT.

As regards this clone: A read error may produce the germline difference seen at one junction end. The rearrangement uses TRBV7-9 and TRBJ2-7; TRBD2 matches 12 bases. This CDR3 is built from 12 residues. Germline V gene sequence: CDR1 SEHNR, CDR2 FQNEAQ (reference sequence). In DNA form, the CDR3 reads TGTGCCAGCAGCCCTACTAGCGGGGGGATACCCTTC. Translation: CASSPTSGGIPF.

The rearrangement uses TRBV11-3 and TRBJ2-1; D is ambiguous. Germline V CDR1 and CDR2: SGHNT, YENEEA. Trimming took 5 bases from V and 5 from J, leaving 16 bases between them. CDR3 length: 15 amino acids. The CDR3 reads CASSPYFGTNNEQFF. In nucleotides, the CDR3 is TGTGCCAGCAGCCCCTATTTCGGCACTAACAATGAGCAGTTCTTC.

CDR3 loop: CASSRGLDGNTIYF. CDR3 DNA: TGCGCCAGCAGCCGCGGACTGGATGGAAACACCATATATTTT. The chain has TRBV10-2 and TRBJ1-3; D ambiguous. V lost 6 bases and J 3 bases, leaving 12 bases between the germline ends. CDR3 length equals 14 residues. Per the germline V gene, CDR1 is WSHSY and CDR2 is SAAADI.

This chain joins TRBV9 and TRBJ1-2, with unresolved D. The CDR3 has 13 amino acids. Germline CDR1 SGDLS, CDR2 YYNGEE. V lost 5 bases to trimming and J lost 0 bases, with 8 bases between them. CDR3 in amino acids: CASRNEANYGYTF. The CDR3 coding sequence is TGTGCCAGCAGGAACGAGGCTAACTATGGCTACACCTTC.

The chain links TRBV6-6 to TRBJ1-1; 8 bases line up with TRBD1. Unmatched junction bases numbered 7, after V lost 7 bases and J lost 0 bases. The CDR3 extends over 15 amino acids. In germline, CDR1 is MNHNY, CDR2 SVGAGI (reference sequence). In DNA, the CDR3 is TGTGCCAGCACCCAAGGACAGGGAATGAACACTGAAGCTTTCTTT. It encodes CASTQGQGMNTEAFF.

The chain couples TRBV28 to TRBJ2-3, with TRBD2 identical over 9 bases. The CDR3 runs 17 residues. Trimming removed 3 bases from V and 2 bases from J; junction bases left unmatched: 9. Germline CDR1 and CDR2: MDHEN and SYDVKM. The CDR3 nucleotides are TGTGCCAGCAGTTTCGACTTCAGCGGGGGGCTCACAGATACGCAGTATTTT. It codes for CASSFDFSGGLTDTQYF.